This TCR beta chain was sequenced in a study of cytomegalovirus exposure and HLA in healthy donors. As for this clone: Its antigen remains unknown.

Study-wide points: Available immune exposure information covered CMV serostatus only. The authors later linked a missense DCLRE1C variant to TCR beta V- and J-gene trimming.

The PCR ran on 60 Vbeta and 13 Jbeta primers. Some clones are missing from TCRdb's copy, which holds only in-frame ones; the method was immunoSEQ multiplex PCR. This sample carries about 99,000 clones, roughly 78% of them seen once, and the ten largest clones take 1.5% to 2%. The material sequenced was PBMCs. This TCR derives from a woman aged 40 to 55 in good health and CMV-seronegative.

The CDR3 region has the DNA TGTGCCAGCAGATTCTCCGGTAGTTCTGGGGCCAACGTCCTGACTTTC. Amino acids: CASRFSGSSGANVLTF. This chain links TRBV7-2 with TRBJ2-6; no clear D. The CDR3 extends over 16 amino acids. The germline V gene encodes CDR1 SGHTA and CDR2 FQGNSA. Trimming shortened V by 6 bases and J by 1 base, and 13 bases separated the two germline ends.